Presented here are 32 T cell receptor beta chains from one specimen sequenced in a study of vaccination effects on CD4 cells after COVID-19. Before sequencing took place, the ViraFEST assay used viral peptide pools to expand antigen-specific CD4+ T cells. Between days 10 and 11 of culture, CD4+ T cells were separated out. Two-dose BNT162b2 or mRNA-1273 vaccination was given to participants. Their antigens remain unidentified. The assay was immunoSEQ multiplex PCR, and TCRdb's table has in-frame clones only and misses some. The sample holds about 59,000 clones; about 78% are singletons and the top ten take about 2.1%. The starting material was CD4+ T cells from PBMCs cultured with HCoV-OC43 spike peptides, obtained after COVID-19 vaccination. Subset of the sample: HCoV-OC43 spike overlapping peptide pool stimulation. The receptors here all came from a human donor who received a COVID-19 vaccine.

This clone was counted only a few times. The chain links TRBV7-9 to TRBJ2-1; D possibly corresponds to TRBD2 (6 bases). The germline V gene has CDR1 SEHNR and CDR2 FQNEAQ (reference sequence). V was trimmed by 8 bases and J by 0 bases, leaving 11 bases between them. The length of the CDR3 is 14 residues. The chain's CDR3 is CASFLGGSYNEQFF. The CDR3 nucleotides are TGTGCCAGCTTTTTGGGGGGCTCCTACAATGAGCAGTTCTTC. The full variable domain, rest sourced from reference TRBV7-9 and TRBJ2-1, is DTGVSQNPRHKITKRGQNVTFRCDPISEHNRLYWYRQTLGQGPEFLTYFQNEAQLEKSRLLSDRFSAERPKGSFSTLEIQRTEQGDSAMYLCASFLGGSYNEQFFGPGTRLTVL.

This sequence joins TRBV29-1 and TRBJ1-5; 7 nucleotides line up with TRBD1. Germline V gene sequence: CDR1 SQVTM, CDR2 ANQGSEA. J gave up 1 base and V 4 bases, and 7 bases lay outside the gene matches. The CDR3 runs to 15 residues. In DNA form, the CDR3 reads TGCAGCGTTGGACAGACAGGGATCAGCAATCAGCCCCAGCATTTT. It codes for CSVGQTGISNQPQHF.

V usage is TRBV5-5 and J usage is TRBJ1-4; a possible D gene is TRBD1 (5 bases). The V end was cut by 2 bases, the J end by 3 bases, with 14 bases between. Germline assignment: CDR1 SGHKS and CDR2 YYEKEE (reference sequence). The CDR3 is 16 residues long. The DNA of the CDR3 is TGTGCCAGCAGCTTCCCAAGAGGGGTCGCTAATGAAAAACTGTTTTTT. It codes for CASSFPRGVANEKLFF.

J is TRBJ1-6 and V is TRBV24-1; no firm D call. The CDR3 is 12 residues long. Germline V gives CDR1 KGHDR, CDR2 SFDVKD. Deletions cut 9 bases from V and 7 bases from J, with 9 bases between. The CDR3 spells CATSTGNSPLHF. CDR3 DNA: TGTGCCACCTCGACGGGGAATTCACCCCTCCACTTT.

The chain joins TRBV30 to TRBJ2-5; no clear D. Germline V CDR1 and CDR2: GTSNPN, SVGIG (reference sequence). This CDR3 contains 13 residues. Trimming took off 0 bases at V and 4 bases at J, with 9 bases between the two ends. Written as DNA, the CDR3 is TGTGCCTGGAGTGTACTCTCGCGAGAGACCCAGTACTTC. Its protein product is CAWSVLSRETQYF.

This CDR3 is CASKASFSGNTIYF. CDR3 DNA sequence: TGTGCCAGTAAGGCCTCATTCTCTGGAAACACCATATATTTT. The V and J genes are TRBV19 and TRBJ1-3; D is unresolved. CDR1 LNHDA and CDR2 SQIVND come from the germline V gene (reference sequence). The CDR3 has 14 amino acids. Trimming left V 7 bases short and J 0 bases short, with 10 bases between.

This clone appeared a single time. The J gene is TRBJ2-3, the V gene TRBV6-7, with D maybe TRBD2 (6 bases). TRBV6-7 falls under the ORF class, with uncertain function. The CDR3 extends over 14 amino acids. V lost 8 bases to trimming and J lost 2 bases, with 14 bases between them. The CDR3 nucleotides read TGTGCCAGCCGTTGTGCGGGGCTCACAGATACGCAGTATTTT. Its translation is CASRCAGLTDTQYF.

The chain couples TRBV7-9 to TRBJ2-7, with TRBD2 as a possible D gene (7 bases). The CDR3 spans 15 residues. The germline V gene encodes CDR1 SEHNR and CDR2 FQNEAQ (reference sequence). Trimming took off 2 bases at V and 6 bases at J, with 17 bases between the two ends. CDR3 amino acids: CASSLHLSGGGEQYV. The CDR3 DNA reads TGTGCCAGCAGCTTACATCTTTCGGGGGGCGGCGAGCAGTACGTC.

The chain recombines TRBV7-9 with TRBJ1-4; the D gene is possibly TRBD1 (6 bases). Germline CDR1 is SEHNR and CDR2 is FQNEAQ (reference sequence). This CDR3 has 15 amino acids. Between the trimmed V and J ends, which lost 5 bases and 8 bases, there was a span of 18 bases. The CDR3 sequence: CASSIWTARVEKLFF. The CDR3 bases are TGTGCCAGCAGCATTTGGACAGCCCGGGTAGAAAAACTGTTTTTT.

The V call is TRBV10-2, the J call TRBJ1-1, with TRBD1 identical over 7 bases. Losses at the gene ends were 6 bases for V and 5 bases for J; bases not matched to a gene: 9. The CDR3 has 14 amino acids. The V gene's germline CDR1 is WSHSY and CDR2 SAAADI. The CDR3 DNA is TGCGCCAGCAGCTTTGTAGGGGGCTTGACTGAAGCTTTCTTT. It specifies CASSFVGGLTEAFF.

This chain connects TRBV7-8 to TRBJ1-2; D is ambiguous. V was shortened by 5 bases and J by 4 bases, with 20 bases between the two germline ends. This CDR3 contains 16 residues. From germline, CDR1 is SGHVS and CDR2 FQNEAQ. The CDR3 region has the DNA TGTGCCAGCAGCCTGCTGTCGGCCTTTTCGGGCTATGGCTACACCTTC. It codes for CASSLLSAFSGYGYTF.

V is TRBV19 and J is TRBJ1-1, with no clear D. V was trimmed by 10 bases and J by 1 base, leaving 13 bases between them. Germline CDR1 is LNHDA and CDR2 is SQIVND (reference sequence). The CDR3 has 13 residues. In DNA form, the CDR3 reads TGTGCCACCCGAAGGGCTACGAACACTGAAGCTTTCTTT. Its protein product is CATRRATNTEAFF.

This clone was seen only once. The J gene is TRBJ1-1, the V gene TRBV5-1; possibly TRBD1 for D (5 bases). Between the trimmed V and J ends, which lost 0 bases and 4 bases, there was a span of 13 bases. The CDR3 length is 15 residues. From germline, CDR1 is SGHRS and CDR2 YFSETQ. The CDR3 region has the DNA TGCGCCAGCAGCTTGGCACCCGACAGAACCACTGAAGCTTTCTTT. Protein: CASSLAPDRTTEAFF.

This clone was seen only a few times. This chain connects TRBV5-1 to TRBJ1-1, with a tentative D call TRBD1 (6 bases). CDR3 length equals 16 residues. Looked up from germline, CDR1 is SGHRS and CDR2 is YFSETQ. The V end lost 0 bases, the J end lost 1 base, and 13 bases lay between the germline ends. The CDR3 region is CASSLGSGGANTEAFF. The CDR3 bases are TGCGCCAGCAGCTTGGGGAGCGGGGGGGCGAACACTGAAGCTTTCTTT. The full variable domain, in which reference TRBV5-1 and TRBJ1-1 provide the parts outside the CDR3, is KAGVTQTPRYLIKTRGQQVTLSCSPISGHRSVSWYQQTPGQGLQFLFEYFSETQRNKGNFPGRFSGRQFSNSRSEMNVSTLELGDSALYLCASSLGSGGANTEAFFGQGTRLTVV.

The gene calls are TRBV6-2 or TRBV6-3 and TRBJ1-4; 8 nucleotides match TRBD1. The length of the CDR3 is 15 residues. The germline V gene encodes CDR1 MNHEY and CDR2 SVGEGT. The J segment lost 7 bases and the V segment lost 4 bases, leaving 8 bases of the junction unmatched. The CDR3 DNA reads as TGTGCCAGCAGTTCCGACAGGGGATATAGTGAAAAACTGTTTTTT. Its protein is CASSSDRGYSEKLFF.

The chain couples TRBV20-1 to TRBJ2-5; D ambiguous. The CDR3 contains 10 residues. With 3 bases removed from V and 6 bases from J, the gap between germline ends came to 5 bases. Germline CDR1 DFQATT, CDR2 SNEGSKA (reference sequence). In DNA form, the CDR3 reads TGCAGTGCTAGTGCGAAGACCCAGTACTTC. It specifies CSASAKTQYF.

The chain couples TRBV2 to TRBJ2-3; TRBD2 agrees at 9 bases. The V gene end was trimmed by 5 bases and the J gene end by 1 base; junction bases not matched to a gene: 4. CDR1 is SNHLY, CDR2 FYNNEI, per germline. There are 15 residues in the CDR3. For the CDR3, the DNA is TGTGCCAGCAGTCTCGAGCGGGGGGGCACAGATACGCAGTATTTT. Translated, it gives CASSLERGGTDTQYF. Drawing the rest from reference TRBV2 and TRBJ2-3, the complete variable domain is EPEVTQTPSHQVTQMGQEVILRCVPISNHLYFYWYRQILGQKVEFLVSFYNNEISEKSEIFDDQFSVERPDGSNFTLKIRSTKLEDSAMYFCASSLERGGTDTQYFGPGTRLTVL.

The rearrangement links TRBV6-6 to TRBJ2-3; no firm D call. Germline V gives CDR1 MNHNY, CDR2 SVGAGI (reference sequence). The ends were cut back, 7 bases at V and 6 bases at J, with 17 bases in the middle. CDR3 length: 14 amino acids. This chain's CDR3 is CASTSAGPVDTQYF. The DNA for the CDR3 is TGTGCCAGCACCTCGGCTGGACCCGTGGATACGCAGTATTTT.

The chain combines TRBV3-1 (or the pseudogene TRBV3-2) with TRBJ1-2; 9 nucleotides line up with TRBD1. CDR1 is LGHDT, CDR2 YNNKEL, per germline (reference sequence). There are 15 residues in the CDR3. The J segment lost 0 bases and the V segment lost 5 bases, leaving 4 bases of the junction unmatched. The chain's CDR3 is CASSSRQGANYGYTF. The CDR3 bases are TGTGCCAGCAGCTCGCGACAGGGGGCTAACTATGGCTACACCTTC.

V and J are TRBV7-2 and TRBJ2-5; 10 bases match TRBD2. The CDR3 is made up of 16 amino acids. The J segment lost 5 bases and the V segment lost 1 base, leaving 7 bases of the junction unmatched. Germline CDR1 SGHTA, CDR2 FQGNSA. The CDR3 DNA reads TGTGCCAGCAGCTTAGGCCCCCGGACTAGCGGCGAGACCCAGTACTTC. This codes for CASSLGPRTSGETQYF.

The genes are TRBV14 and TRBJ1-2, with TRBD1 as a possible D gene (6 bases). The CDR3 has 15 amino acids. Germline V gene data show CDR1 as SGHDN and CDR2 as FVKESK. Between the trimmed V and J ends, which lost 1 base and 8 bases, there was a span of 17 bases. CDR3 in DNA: TGTGCCAGCAGCCAAGTAGGGGGTTTAACGTCGGGCTACACCTTC. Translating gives CASSQVGGLTSGYTF.

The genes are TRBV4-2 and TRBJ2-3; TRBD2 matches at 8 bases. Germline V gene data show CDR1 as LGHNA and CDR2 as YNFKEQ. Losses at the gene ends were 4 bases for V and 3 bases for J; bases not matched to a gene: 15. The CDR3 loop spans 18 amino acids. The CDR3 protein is CASSPRYGAGDWTDTQYF. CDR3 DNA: TGTGCCAGCAGCCCCAGGTATGGAGCGGGGGATTGGACAGATACGCAGTATTTT.

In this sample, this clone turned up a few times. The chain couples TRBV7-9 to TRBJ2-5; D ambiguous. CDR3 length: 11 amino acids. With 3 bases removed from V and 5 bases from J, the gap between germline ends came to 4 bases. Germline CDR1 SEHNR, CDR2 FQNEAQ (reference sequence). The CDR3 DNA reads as TGTGCCAGCAGCTTTTTGGAGACCCAGTACTTC. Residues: CASSFLETQYF.

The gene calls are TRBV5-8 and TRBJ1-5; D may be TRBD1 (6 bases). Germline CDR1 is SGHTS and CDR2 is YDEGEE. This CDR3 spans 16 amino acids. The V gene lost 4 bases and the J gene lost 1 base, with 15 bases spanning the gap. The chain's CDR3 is CASSGGQGRSNQPQHF. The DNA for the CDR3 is TGTGCCAGCAGCGGGGGCCAGGGTAGGAGCAATCAGCCCCAGCATTTT.

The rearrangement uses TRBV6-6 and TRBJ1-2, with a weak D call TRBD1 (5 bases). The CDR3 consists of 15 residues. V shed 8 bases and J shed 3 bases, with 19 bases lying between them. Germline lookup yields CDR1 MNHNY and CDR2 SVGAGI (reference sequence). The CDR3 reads CASYSRGEQYYGYTF. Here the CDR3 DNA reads TGTGCCAGCTACAGTCGGGGGGAACAGTACTATGGCTACACCTTC.

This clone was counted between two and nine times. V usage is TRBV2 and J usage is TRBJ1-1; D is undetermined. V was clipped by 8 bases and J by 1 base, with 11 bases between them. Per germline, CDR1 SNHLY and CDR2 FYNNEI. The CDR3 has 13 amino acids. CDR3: CASVRFENTEAFF. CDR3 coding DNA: TGTGCCAGCGTCAGATTCGAGAACACTGAAGCTTTCTTT.

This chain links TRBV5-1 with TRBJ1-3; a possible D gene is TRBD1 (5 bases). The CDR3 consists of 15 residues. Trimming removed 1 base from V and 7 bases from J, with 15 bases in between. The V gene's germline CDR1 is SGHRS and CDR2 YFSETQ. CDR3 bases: TGCGCCAGCAGCTTGTGGGGGGTCCTTGGGAACACCATATATTTT. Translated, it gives CASSLWGVLGNTIYF.

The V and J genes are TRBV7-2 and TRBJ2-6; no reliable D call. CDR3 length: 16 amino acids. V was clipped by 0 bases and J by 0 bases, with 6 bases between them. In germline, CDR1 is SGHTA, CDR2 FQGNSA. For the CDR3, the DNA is TGTGCCAGCAGCTTAGCTTCCGTCTCTGGGGCCAACGTCCTGACTTTC. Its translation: CASSLASVSGANVLTF.

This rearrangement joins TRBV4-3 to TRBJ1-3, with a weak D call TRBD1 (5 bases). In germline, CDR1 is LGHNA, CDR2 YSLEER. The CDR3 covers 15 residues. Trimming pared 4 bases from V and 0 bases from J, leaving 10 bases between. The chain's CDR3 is CASSLSTASGNTIYF. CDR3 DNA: TGCGCCAGCAGCCTATCGACAGCCTCTGGAAACACCATATATTTT.

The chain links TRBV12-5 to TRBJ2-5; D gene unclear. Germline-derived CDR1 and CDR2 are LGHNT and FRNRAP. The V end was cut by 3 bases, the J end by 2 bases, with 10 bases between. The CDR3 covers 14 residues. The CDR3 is CASGFWAEQETQYF. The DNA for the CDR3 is TGTGCTAGTGGTTTTTGGGCGGAGCAAGAGACCCAGTACTTC.

The CDR3 nucleotides are TGTGCCAGCAGCGCCCGGCCGGGTCCCTATGGCTACACCTTC. Its translation: CASSARPGPYGYTF. This sequence joins TRBV9 and TRBJ1-2; D gene uncertain. Germline-derived CDR1 and CDR2 are SGDLS and YYNGEE. The ends were cut back, 3 bases at V and 4 bases at J, with 13 bases in the middle. The CDR3 runs to 14 residues.

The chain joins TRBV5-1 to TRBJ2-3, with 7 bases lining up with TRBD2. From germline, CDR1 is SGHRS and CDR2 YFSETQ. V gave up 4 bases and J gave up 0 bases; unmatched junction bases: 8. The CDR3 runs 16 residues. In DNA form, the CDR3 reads TGCGCCAGCAGCGAGTCTGGGGGGGTTAGCACAGATACGCAGTATTTT. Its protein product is CASSESGGVSTDTQYF.